This TCR beta chain derives from a study of shared clonotypes between healthy human individuals. The wider study: Per-donor plates numbered three CD4 naive, three CD4 memory, two CD8 naive and one CD8 memory. Study outcomes and limitations: Sharing across a handful of donors was seen in 4% to 5% of naive CD4 clonotypes. Sequencing depth was predicted to influence how clonotypes are shared among donors.

TCRdb's copy holds only in-frame clones and misses some; the assay was immunoSEQ multiplex PCR. The table lists around 330,000 clones, about 74% of them singletons, with under 13% in the top ten. This clone has just a few counts. Antigen: not known. Trimming cost V 7 bases and J 0 bases, with 15 bases left between them. The CDR3 is made up of 15 amino acids. The V gene's germline CDR1 is MNHNS and CDR2 SASEGT. Sequenced: memory CD4+ T cells sorted from blood. Indicated subset: CD45RA-negative fraction. The TCR sequence derives from a man younger than 45 in good health. V is TRBV6-1 and J is TRBJ1-1; D unclear. In DNA, the CDR3 is TGTGCCAGCACCCCTGCAGGTCTCATGAACACTGAAGCTTTCTTT. Its translation: CASTPAGLMNTEAFF.